Below, 12 T cell receptor beta chains from the same sample are listed, as sequenced in a study of cytomegalovirus exposure and HLA in healthy donors. PCR primers comprised 60 Vbeta and 13 Jbeta primers. Method: immunoSEQ multiplex PCR; TCRdb's copy keeps in-frame clones and lacks some. The profile shows roughly 82,000 clones, 60% to 80% of them singletons. The sequenced sample was PBMCs. The receptors derive from a woman between 45 and 65 years old in good health and CMV-seropositive.

The genes are TRBV11-2 and TRBJ2-1, with 11 bases lining up with TRBD2. In germline, CDR1 is SGHAT, CDR2 FQNNGV. The V segment lost 0 bases and the J segment 0 bases; nucleotides outside the gene matches: 10. The CDR3 contains 20 residues. The chain's CDR3 is CASSLDRLAGGRSSYNEQFF. The CDR3 coding sequence is TGTGCCAGCAGCTTAGATCGCCTAGCGGGAGGCCGGAGCTCCTACAATGAGCAGTTCTTC. Combining the CDR3 with reference TRBV11-2 and TRBJ2-1 gives the whole variable domain EAGVAQSPRYKIIEKRQSVAFWCNPISGHATLYWYQQILGQGPKLLIQFQNNGVVDDSQLPKDRFSAERLKGVDSTLKIQPAKLEDSAVYLCASSLDRLAGGRSSYNEQFFGPGTRLTVL.

V usage is TRBV7-9 and J usage is TRBJ1-1; D might be TRBD1 (6 bases). V shed 5 bases and J shed 4 bases, with 20 bases lying between them. Per germline, CDR1 SEHNR and CDR2 FQNEAQ (reference sequence). The CDR3 is made up of 16 amino acids. CDR3 in amino acids: CASSPPETGLPTEAFF. CDR3 sequence (DNA): TGTGCCAGCAGCCCCCCCGAGACAGGCCTCCCCACTGAAGCTTTCTTT.

The CDR3: CASSHTRRSGEGYTF. CDR3 DNA: TGTGCCAGCAGCCATACCCGTAGATCGGGTGAAGGCTACACCTTC. The chain recombines TRBV7-9 with TRBJ1-2, with D unresolved. V gave up 5 bases and J gave up 8 bases, with 21 bases separating them. The CDR3 contains 15 residues. Germline assignment: CDR1 SEHNR and CDR2 FQNEAQ (reference sequence).

This chain links TRBV29-1 with TRBJ1-2; the D is unclear. The ends were cut back, 0 bases at V and 3 bases at J, with 8 bases in the middle. The CDR3 extends over 13 amino acids. Germline V lookup: CDR1 SQVTM, CDR2 ANQGSEA. For the CDR3, the DNA is TGCAGCGTTGAAGATACAGAATACTATGGCTACACCTTC. Translation gives CSVEDTEYYGYTF.

The V gene is TRBV2, the J gene TRBJ1-1, with 7 bases that match TRBD1. The germline CDR1 and CDR2 sequences are SNHLY and FYNNEI. V lost 6 bases to trimming and J lost 4 bases; unmatched junction nucleotides: 8. The CDR3 contains 14 residues. The CDR3 DNA reads as TGTGCCAGCAGCCCCGGGACAGAGGGCACTGAAGCTTTCTTT. Its protein product is CASSPGTEGTEAFF.

The chain combines TRBV19 with TRBJ2-3; 8 bases match TRBD2. J gave up 0 bases and V 10 bases, and 3 bases lay outside the gene matches. CDR1 LNHDA and CDR2 SQIVND come from the germline V gene (reference sequence). This CDR3 has 13 amino acids. CDR3 residues: CATQRGSTDTQYF. CDR3 coding DNA: TGTGCCACCCAGCGGGGGAGCACAGATACGCAGTATTTT.

The chain is built from TRBV27 and TRBJ1-5, with 7 bases aligning to TRBD1. V was pared by 6 bases and J by 7 bases, with 6 bases of the junction left unmatched. The CDR3 totals 13 residues. Germline-derived CDR1 and CDR2 are MNHEY and SMNVEV (reference sequence). The CDR3 DNA reads TGTGCCAGCAGCCCCGACAGGGCGCAGCCCCAGCATTTT. Protein product: CASSPDRAQPQHF.

The chain is built from TRBV30 and TRBJ1-2, with 7 positions matching TRBD1. CDR3 length: 11 amino acids. Per the germline V gene, CDR1 is GTSNPN and CDR2 is SVGIG (reference sequence). The J segment lost 6 bases and the V segment lost 8 bases, leaving 6 bases of the junction unmatched. The CDR3 DNA sequence: TGTGCCCGAAACAGGGGTGATGGCTACACCTTC. Its protein product is CARNRGDGYTF.

This clone has only one observation. This chain connects TRBV5-4 to TRBJ1-2; D gene uncertain. Germline V gene sequence: CDR1 SGHNT, CDR2 YYREEE (reference sequence). CDR3 length: 14 amino acids. The V gene lost 4 bases and the J gene lost 3 bases, with 13 bases spanning the gap. CDR3 amino acids: CASSASRDYYGYTF. Written as DNA, the CDR3 is TGTGCCAGCAGCGCGTCGAGGGATTACTATGGCTACACCTTC.

The rearrangement links TRBV19 to TRBJ1-1, with D maybe TRBD1 (5 bases). The CDR3 runs 13 residues. Germline assignment: CDR1 LNHDA and CDR2 SQIVND (reference sequence). Trimming stripped 8 bases from V and 0 bases from J, with 10 bases between. The CDR3, as DNA: TGTGCCAGTGGTGACAGTGTGAACACTGAAGCTTTCTTT. Its translation is CASGDSVNTEAFF.

This clone appeared once. The rearrangement joins TRBV7-9 to TRBJ2-1; 11 bases line up with TRBD1. The germline gives CDR1 SEHNR, CDR2 FQNEAQ (reference sequence). With V trimmed by 2 bases and J by 6 bases, 3 bases remained unmatched. The CDR3 has 15 amino acids. DNA for the CDR3: TGTGCCAGCAGCTTATTGGGACAGGGGGGCAATGAGCAGTTCTTC. The encoded protein is CASSLLGQGGNEQFF.

In this sample, this clone turned up once. The CDR3 does not end in the conserved phenylalanine or tryptophan, so this is likely a read error. It is unclear where the CDR3 begins or ends on the DNA, so no DNA is shown, and the CDR3 is as TCRdb lists it. The chain carries TRBV30 and TRBJ1-3; TRBD1 reflects the table's D call only, with no check against the DNA. Germline V lookup: CDR1 GTSNPN, CDR2 SVGIG (reference sequence). A total of 11 residues make up the CDR3, ends included. The CDR3: CAWSLRQNNLP.